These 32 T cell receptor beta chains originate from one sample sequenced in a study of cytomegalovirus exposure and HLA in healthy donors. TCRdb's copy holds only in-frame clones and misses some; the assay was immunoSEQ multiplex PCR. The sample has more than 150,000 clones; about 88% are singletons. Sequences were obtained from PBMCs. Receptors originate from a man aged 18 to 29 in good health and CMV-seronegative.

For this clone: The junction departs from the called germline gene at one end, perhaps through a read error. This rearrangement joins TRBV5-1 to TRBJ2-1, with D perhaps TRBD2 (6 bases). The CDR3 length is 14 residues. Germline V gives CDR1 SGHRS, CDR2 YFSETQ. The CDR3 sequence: CATSTGVSYNEQFF. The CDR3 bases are TGCGCCACCAGCACGGGGGTTTCCTACAATGAGCAGTTCTTC. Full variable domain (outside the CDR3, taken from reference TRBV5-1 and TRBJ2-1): KAGVTQTPRYLIKTRGQQVTLSCSPISGHRSVSWYQQTPGQGLQFLFEYFSETQRNKGNFPGRFSGRQFSNSRSEMNVSTLELGDSALYLCATSTGVSYNEQFFGPGTRLTVL.

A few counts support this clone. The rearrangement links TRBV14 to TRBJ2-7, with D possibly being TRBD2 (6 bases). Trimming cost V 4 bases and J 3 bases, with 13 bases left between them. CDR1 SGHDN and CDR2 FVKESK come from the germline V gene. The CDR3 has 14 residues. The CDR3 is CASSLTAGFYEQYF. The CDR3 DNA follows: TGTGCCAGCAGCCTGACGGCGGGGTTCTACGAGCAGTACTTC.

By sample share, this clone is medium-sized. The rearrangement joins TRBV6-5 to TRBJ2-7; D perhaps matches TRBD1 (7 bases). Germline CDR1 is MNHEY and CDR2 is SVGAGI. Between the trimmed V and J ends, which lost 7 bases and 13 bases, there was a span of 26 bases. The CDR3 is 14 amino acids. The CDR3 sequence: CASTTTGGTVEEYF. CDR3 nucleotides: TGTGCCAGCACCACTACAGGCGGGACAGTTGAGGAATACTTC.

The CDR3 nucleotides read TGTGCCAGCAGTTTGTCAGGGTCAGGGCAGGAGACCCAGTACTTC. Its protein is CASSLSGSGQETQYF. The chain recombines TRBV27 with TRBJ2-5; a weak D match, TRBD1 (5 bases). V shed 3 bases and J shed 5 bases, with 16 bases lying between them. Germline loops: CDR1 MNHEY, CDR2 SMNVEV (reference sequence). The CDR3 is 15 amino acids.

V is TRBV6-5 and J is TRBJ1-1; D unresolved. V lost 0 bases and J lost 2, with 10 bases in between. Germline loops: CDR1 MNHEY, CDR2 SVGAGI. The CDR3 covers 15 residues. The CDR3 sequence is CASSYSREINTEAFF. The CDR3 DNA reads TGTGCCAGCAGTTACTCCCGGGAAATAAACACTGAAGCTTTCTTT.

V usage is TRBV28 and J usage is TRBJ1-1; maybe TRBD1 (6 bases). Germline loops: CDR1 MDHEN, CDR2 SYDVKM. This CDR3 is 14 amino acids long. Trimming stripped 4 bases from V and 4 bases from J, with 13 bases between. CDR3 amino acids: CASSSYRVATEAFF. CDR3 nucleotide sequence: TGTGCCAGCAGTTCGTACAGGGTGGCCACTGAAGCTTTCTTT.

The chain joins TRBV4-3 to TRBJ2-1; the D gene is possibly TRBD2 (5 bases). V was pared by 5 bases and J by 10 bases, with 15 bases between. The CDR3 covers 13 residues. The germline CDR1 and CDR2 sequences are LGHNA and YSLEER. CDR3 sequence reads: CASSRPEEGEQFF. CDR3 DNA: TGCGCCAGCAGCAGGCCGGAGGAAGGGGAGCAGTTCTTC.

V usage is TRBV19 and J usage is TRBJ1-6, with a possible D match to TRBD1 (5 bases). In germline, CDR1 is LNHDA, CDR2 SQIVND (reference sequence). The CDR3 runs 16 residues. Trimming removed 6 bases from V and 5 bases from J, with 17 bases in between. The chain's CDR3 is CASSLLGGRNNSPLHF. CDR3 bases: TGTGCCAGTAGCCTACTGGGGGGACGGAATAATTCACCCCTCCACTTT.

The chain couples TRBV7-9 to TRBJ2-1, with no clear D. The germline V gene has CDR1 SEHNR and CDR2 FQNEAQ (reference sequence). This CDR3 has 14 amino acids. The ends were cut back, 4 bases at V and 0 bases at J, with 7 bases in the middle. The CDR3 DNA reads TGTGCCAGCAGCTCAAGTAGCTCCTACAATGAGCAGTTCTTC. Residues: CASSSSSSYNEQFF.

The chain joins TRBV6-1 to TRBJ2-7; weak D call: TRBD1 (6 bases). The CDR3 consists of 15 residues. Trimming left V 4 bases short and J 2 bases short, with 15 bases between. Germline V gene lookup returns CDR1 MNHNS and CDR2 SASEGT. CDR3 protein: CASSATPGVAYEQYF. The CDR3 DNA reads TGTGCCAGCAGTGCAACCCCAGGGGTAGCCTACGAGCAGTACTTC.

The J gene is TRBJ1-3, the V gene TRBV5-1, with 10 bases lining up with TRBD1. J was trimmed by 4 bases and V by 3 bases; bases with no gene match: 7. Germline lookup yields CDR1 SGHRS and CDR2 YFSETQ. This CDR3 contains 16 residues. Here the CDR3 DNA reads TGCGCCAGCAGCTCTCGACAGGGGGCCTCAGGAAACACCATATATTTT. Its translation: CASSSRQGASGNTIYF.

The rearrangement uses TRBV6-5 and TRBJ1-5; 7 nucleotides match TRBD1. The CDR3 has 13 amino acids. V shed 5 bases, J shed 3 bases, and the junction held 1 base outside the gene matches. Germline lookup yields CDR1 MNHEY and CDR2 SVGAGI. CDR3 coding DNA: TGTGCCAGCAGTGGACAGGACAATCAGCCCCAGCATTTT. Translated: CASSGQDNQPQHF.

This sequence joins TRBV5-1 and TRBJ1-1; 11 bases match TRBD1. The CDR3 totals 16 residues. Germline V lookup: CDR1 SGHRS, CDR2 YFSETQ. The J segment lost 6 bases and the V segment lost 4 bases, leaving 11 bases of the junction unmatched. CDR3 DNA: TGCGCCAGCAGCCCCGGGACAGGGGGGTGGACCCCTGAAGCTTTCTTT. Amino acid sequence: CASSPGTGGWTPEAFF.

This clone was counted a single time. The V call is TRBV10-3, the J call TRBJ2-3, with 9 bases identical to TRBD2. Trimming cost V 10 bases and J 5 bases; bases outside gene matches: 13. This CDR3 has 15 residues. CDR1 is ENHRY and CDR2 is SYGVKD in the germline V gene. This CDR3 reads CATRLGGRVGDTQYF. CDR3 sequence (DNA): TGTGCCACACGGTTGGGCGGGAGGGTTGGAGATACGCAGTATTTT.

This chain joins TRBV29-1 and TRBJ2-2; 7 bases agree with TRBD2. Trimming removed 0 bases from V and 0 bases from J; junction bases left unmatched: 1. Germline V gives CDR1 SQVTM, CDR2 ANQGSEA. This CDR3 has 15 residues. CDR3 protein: CSVEEAGPNTGELFF. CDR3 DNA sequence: TGCAGCGTTGAAGAAGCGGGGCCGAACACCGGGGAGCTGTTTTTT.

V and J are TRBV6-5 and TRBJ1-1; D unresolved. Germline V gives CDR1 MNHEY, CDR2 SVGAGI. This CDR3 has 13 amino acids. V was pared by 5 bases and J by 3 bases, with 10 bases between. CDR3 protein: CASSREEHTEAFF. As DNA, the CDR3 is TGTGCCAGCAGTAGGGAGGAGCACACTGAAGCTTTCTTT.

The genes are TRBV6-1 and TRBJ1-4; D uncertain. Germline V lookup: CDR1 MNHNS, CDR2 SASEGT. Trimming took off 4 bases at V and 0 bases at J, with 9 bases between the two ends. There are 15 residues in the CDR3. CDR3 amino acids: CASSALTTTNEKLFF. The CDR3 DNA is TGTGCCAGCAGTGCGCTAACGACAACTAATGAAAAACTGTTTTTT.

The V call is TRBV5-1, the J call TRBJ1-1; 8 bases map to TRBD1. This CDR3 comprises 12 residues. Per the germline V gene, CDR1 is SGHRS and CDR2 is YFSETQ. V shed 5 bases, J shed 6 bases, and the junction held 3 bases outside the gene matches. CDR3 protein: CASRQGDSEAFF. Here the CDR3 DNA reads TGCGCCAGCAGACAGGGGGACTCTGAAGCTTTCTTT.

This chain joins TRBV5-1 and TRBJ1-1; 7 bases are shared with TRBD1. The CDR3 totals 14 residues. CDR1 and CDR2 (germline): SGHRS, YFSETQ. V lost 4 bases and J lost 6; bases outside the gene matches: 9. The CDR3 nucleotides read TGCGCCAGCAGCCGGGACAGCGATAACGCTGAAGCTTTCTTT. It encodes CASSRDSDNAEAFF. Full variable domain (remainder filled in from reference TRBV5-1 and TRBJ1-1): KAGVTQTPRYLIKTRGQQVTLSCSPISGHRSVSWYQQTPGQGLQFLFEYFSETQRNKGNFPGRFSGRQFSNSRSEMNVSTLELGDSALYLCASSRDSDNAEAFFGQGTRLTVV.

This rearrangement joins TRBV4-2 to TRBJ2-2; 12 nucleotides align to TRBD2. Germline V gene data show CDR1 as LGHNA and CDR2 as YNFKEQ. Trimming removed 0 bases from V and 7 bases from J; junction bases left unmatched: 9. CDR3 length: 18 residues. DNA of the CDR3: TGTGCCAGCAGCCAAGATCCGACTAGCGGGAGTTCAGGCGGGGAGCTGTTTTTT. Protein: CASSQDPTSGSSGGELFF.

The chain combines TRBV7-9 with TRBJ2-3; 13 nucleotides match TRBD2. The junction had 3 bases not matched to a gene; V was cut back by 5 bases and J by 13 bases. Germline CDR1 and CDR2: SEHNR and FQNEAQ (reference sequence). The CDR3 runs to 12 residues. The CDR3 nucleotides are TGTGCCAGCAGCCCCGGGACTAGCGGGGAGTATTTT. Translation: CASSPGTSGEYF.

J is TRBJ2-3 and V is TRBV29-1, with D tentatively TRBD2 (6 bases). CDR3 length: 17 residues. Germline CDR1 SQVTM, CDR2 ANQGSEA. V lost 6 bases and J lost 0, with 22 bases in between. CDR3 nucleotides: TGCAGCGTGACGATTCTACATCGGGGGATTAGCACAGATACGCAGTATTTT. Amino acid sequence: CSVTILHRGISTDTQYF.

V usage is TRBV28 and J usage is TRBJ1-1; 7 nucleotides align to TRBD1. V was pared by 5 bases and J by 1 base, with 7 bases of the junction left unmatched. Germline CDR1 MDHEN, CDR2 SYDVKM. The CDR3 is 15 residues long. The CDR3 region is CASSLDQGENTEAFF. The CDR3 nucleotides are TGTGCCAGCAGTCTAGACCAGGGGGAGAACACTGAAGCTTTCTTT.

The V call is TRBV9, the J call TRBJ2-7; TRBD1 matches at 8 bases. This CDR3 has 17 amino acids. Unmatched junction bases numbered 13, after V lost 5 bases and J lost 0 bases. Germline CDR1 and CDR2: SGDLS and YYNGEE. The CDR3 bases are TGTGCCAGCAGTGGGGACGGCGGGACAGGCGACTCCTACGAGCAGTACGTC. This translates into CASSGDGGTGDSYEQYV.

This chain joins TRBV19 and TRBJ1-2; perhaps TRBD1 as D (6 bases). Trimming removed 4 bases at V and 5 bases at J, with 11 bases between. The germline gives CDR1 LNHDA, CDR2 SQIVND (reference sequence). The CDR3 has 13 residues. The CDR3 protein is CASSNQRGYGYTF. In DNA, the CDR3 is TGTGCCAGTAGTAACCAAAGGGGGTATGGCTACACCTTC. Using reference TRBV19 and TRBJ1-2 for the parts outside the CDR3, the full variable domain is DGGITQSPKYLFRKEGQNVTLSCEQNLNHDAMYWYRQDPGQGLRLIYYSQIVNDFQKGDIAEGYSVSREKKESFPLTVTSAQKNPTAFYLCASSNQRGYGYTFGSGTRLTVV.

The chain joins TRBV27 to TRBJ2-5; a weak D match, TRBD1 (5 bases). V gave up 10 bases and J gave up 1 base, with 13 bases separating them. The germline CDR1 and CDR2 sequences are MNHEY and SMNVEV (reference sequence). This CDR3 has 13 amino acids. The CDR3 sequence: CATADNPQETQYF. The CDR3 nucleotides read TGTGCCACCGCGGACAACCCCCAAGAGACCCAGTACTTC.

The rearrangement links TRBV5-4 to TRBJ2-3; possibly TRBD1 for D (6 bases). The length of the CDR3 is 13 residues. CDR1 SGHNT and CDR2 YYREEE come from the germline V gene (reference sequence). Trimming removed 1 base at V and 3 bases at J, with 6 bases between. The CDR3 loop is CASSLQGTDTQYF. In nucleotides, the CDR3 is TGTGCCAGCAGCTTGCAGGGGACAGATACGCAGTATTTT.

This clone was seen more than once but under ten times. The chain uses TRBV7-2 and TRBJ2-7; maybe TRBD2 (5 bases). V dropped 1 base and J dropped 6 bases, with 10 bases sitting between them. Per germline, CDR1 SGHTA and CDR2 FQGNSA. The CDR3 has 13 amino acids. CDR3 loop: CASSLDHLAEQYF. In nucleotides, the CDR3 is TGTGCCAGCAGCTTAGACCACCTAGCCGAGCAGTACTTC.

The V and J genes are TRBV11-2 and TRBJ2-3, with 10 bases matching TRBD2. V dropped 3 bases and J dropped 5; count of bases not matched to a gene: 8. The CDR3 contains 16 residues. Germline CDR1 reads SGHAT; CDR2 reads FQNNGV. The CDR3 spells CASSFEQRGGIDTQYF. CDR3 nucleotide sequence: TGTGCCAGCAGCTTCGAGCAGCGGGGGGGCATAGATACGCAGTATTTT.

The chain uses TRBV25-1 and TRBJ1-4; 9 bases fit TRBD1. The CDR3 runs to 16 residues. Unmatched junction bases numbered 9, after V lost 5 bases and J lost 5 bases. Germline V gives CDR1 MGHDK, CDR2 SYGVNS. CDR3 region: CASSPPPGTGNEKLFF. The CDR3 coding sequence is TGTGCCAGCAGTCCACCACCTGGGACAGGGAATGAAAAACTGTTTTTT.

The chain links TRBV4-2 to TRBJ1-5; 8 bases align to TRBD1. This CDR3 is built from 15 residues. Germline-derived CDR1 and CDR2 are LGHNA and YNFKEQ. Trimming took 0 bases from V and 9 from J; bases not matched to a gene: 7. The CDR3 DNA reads TGTGCCAGCAGCCAAGAGGACAGGGTTGAACTGCCCCAGCATTTT. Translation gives CASSQEDRVELPQHF.

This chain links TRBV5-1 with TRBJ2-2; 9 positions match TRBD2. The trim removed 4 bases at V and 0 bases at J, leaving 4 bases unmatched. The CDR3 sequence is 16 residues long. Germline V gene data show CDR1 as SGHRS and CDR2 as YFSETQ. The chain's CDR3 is CASSNLAGTNTGELFF. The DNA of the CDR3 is TGCGCCAGCAGCAATCTAGCGGGGACGAACACCGGGGAGCTGTTTTTT. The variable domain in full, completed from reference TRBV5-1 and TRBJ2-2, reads KAGVTQTPRYLIKTRGQQVTLSCSPISGHRSVSWYQQTPGQGLQFLFEYFSETQRNKGNFPGRFSGRQFSNSRSEMNVSTLELGDSALYLCASSNLAGTNTGELFFGEGSRLTVL.